The present TCR beta chain was sequenced within a study of beta chain features in type 1 diabetes. Study information: What patients shared with healthy donors was a similar profile of age, gender and cell yields. Study-wide findings and caveats: Possibly, sequencing cDNA over-represented cells that had high TCR expression levels. There was a moderate but significant shortening of TCRB CDR3s in all four CD4+ subsets of Type 1 diabetes patients. Relative to healthy donors, patients appeared to have naive, central memory and Treg TCRB repertoires that were more similar.

This CDR3 has 12 residues. The germline gives CDR1 SGHAT, CDR2 FQNNGV. Trimming cost V 5 bases and J 10 bases, with 12 bases left between them. This clone has more than one count but fewer than ten. Antigen: not known. Sequenced material consisted of expressed TCRB transcripts (all of the isolated RNA was reverse transcribed). Sequencing used immunoSEQ multiplex PCR; TCRdb keeps in-frame clones, though not all of them. The table has 330,000 or so clones, around 12% seen once; the top ten hold about 0.01%. CD4+ naive, central memory, regulatory and stem cell-like memory subsets were isolated by sorting on CD45RO/CCR7/CD25/CD127/CD95/CD27.

The sequenced sample was naive CD4+ T cells from blood. The source of this sequence is a woman between 18 and 29 years old with type 1 diabetes. V is TRBV11-2 and J is TRBJ2-1; D gene ambiguous. The CDR3: CASSTYYGEQFF. The CDR3 bases are TGTGCCAGCAGCACCTACTACGGGGAGCAGTTCTTC.